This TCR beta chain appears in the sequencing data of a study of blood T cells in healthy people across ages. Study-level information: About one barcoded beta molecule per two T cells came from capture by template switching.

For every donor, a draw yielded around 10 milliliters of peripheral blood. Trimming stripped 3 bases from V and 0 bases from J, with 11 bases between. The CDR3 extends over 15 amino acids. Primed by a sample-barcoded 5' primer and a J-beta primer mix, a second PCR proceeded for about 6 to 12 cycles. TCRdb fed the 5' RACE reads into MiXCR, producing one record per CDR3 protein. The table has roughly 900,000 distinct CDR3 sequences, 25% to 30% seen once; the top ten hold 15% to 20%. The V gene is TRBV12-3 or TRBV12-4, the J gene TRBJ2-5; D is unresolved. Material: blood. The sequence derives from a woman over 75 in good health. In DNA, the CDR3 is TGTGCCAGCAGTTTGCGAGCTGGGTACCAAGAGACCCAGTACTTC. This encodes CASSLRAGYQETQYF.